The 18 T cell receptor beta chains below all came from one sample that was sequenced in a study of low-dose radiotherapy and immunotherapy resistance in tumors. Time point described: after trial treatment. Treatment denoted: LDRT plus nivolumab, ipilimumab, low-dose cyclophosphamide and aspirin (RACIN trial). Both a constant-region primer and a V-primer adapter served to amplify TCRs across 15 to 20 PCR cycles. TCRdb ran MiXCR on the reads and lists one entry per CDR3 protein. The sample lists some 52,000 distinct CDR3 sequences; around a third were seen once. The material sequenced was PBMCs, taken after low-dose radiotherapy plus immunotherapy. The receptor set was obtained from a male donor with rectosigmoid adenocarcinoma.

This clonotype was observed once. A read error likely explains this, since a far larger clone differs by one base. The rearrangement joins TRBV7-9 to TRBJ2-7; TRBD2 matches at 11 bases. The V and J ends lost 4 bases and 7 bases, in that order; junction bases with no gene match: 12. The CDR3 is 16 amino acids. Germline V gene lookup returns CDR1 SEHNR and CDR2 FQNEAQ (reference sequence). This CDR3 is CASSSRTSGSRKEQYF. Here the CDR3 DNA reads TGTGCCAGCAGCTCCCGGACTAGCGGGTCCCGAAAGGAGCAGTACTTC.

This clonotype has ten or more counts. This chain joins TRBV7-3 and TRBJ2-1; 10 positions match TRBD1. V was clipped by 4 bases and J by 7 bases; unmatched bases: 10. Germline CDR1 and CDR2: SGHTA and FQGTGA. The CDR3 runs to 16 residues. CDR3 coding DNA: TGTGCCAGCAGCTCAGACCGGGACAGGGGAGGAAATGAGCAGTTCTTC. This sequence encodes CASSSDRDRGGNEQFF. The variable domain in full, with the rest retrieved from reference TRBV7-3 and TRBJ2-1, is GAGVSQTPSNKVTEKGKYVELRCDPISGHTALYWYRQSLGQGPEFLIYFQGTGAADDSGLPNDRFFAVRPEGSVSTLKIQRTERGDSAVYLCASSSDRDRGGNEQFFGPGTRLTVL.

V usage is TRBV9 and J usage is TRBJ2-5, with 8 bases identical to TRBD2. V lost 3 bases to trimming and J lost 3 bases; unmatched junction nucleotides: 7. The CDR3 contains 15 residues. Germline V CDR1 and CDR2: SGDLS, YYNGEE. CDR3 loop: CASSAQAGAEETQYF. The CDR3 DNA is TGTGCCAGCAGCGCTCAAGCGGGGGCGGAAGAGACCCAGTACTTC.

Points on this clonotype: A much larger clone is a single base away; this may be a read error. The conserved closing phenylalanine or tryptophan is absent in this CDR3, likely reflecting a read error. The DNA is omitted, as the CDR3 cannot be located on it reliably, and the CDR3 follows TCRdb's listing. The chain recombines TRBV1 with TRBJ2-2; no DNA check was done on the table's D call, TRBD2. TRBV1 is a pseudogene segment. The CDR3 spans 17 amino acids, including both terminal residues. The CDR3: CASSHARGLGRTGELFS.

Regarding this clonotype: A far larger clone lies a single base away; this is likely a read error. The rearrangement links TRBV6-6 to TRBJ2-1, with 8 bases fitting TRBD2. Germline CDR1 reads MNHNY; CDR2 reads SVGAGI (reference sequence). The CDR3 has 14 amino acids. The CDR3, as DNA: TGTGCCAGCAATGGAGCGGGAGCCCACAAAGAGCAGTTCTTC. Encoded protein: CASNGAGAHKEQFF.

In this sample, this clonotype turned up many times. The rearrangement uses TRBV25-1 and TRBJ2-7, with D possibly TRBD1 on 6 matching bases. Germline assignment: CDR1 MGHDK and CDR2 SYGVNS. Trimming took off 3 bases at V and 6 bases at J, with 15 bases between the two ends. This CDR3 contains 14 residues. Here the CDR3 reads CASSDWDKGGEQYF. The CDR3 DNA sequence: TGTGCCAGCAGTGACTGGGACAAGGGCGGCGAGCAGTACTTC.

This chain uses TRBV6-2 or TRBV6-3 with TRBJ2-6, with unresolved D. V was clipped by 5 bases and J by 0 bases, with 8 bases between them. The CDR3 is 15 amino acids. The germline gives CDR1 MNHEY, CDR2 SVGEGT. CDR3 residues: CASSGKSSGANVLTF. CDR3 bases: TGTGCCAGCAGTGGTAAGAGCTCTGGGGCCAACGTCCTGACTTTC.

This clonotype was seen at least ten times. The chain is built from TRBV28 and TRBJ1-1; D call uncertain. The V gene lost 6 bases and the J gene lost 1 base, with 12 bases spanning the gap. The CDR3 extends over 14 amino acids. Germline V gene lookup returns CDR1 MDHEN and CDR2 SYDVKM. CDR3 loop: CASSLAVENTEAFF. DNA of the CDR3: TGTGCCAGCAGCCTAGCAGTTGAGAACACTGAAGCTTTCTTT. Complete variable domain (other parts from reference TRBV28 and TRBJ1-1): DVKVTQSSRYLVKRTGEKVFLECVQDMDHENMFWYRQDPGLGLRLIYFSYDVKMKEKGDIPEGYSVSREKKERFSLILESASTNQTSMYLCASSLAVENTEAFFGQGTRLTVV.

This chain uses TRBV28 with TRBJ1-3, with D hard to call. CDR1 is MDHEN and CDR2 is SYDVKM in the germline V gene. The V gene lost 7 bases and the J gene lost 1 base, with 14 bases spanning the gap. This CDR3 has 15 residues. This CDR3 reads CASTGTLLSGNTIYF. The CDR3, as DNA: TGTGCCAGCACCGGAACCCTGTTGTCTGGAAACACCATATATTTT.

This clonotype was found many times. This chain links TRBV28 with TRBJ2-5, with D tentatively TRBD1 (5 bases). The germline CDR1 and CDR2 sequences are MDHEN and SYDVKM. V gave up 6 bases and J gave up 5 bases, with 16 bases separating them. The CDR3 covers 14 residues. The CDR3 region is CASSRPRVGETQYF. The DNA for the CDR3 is TGTGCCAGCAGCCGACCCAGGGTGGGGGAGACCCAGTACTTC.

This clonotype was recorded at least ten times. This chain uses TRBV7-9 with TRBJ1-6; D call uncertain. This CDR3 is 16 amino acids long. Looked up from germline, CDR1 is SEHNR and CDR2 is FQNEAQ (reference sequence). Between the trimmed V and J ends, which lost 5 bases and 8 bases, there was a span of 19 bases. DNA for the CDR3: TGTGCCAGCAGCCCTCTCATGAAGGCGGGAGATTCACCCCTCCACTTT. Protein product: CASSPLMKAGDSPLHF.

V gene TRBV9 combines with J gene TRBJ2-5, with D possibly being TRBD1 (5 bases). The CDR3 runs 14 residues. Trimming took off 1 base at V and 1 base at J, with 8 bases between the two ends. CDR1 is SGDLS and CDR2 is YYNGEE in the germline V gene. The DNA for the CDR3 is TGTGCCAGCAGCGTATCTGGGGCCCAAGAGACCCAGTACTTC. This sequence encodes CASSVSGAQETQYF.

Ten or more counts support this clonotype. Written as DNA, the CDR3 is TGTGCCAGCGGAGTAACAGGGAGCTCCTATAATTCACCCCTCCACTTT. This translates into CASGVTGSSYNSPLHF. The rearrangement joins TRBV27 to TRBJ1-6, with D possibly TRBD1 on 6 matching bases. V was pared by 8 bases and J by 0 bases, with 14 bases between. CDR1 and CDR2 (germline): MNHEY, SMNVEV (reference sequence). The CDR3 totals 16 residues.

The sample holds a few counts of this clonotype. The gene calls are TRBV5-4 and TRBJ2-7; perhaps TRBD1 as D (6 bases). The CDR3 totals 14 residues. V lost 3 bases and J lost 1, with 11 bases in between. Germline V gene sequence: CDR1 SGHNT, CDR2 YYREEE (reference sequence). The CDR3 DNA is TGTGCCAGCAGCTCGAAAGGACAGTCCTACGAGCAGTACTTC. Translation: CASSSKGQSYEQYF. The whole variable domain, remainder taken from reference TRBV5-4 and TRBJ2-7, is ETGVTQSPTHLIKTRGQQVTLRCSSQSGHNTVSWYQQALGQGPQFIFQYYREEENGRGNFPPRFSGLQFPNYSSELNVNALELDDSALYLCASSSKGQSYEQYFGPGTRLTVT.

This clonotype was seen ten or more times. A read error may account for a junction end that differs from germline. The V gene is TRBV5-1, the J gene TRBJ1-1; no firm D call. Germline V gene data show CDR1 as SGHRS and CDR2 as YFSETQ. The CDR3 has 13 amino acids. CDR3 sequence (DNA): TGTGCCAGCAGCTTGGGTATGAACACTGAAGCTTTCTTT. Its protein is CASSLGMNTEAFF.

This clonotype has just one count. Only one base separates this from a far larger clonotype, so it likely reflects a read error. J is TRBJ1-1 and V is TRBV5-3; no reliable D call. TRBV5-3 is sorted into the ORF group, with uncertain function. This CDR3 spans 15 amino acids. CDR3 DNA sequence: TGTTCCAGCAGCCTGCTCCGGGGTAGACTAACTGAAGCTTTCTTT. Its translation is CSSSLLRGRLTEAFF.

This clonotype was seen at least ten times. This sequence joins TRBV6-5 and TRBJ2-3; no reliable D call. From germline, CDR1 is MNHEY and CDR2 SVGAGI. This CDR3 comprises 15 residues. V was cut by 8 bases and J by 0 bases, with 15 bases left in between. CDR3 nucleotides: TGTGCCAGCCGACGACGTAGGATTAGCACAGATACGCAGTATTTT. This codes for CASRRRRISTDTQYF.

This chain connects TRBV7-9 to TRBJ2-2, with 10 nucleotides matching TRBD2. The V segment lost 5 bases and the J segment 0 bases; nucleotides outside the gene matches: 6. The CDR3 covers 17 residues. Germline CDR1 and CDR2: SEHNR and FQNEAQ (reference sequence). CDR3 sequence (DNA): TGTGCCAGCAGCCCAGGACTAGCGGCCCCGAACACCGGGGAGCTGTTTTTT. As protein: CASSPGLAAPNTGELFF.